Included here is one TCR beta chain sequence, with context. Its specificity is unknown. The data were produced by immunoSEQ multiplex PCR, yet TCRdb's version contains in-frame clones alone and is incomplete. The sample shows approximately 90,000 clones, roughly nine tenths of them seen only once. This specimen belongs to a study of T cell responses to AZD1222 COVID-19 vaccine. Study-wide results and limits: Repertoire collection took place solely once the T cell response had peaked. The donor cohort was predominantly white British with a female majority, and clonal diversity may have been underestimated. Reportedly, close to half of spike-specific TCRs are directed against unmutated variant regions.

The CDR3 is made up of 15 amino acids. Germline assignment: CDR1 MNHNY and CDR2 SVGAGI (reference sequence). J gave up 8 bases and V 1 base, and 7 bases lay outside the gene matches. The starting material was peripheral blood, obtained on day 0 of AZD1222 vaccination. The clonotype was recovered from an adult in good health. The V gene is TRBV6-6, the J gene TRBJ2-1, with 8 bases fitting TRBD2. CDR3 nucleotides: TGTGCCAGCAGTTACTTCAAGCGGGAGAAGCATGAGCAGTTCTTC. It yields the protein CASSYFKREKHEQFF.